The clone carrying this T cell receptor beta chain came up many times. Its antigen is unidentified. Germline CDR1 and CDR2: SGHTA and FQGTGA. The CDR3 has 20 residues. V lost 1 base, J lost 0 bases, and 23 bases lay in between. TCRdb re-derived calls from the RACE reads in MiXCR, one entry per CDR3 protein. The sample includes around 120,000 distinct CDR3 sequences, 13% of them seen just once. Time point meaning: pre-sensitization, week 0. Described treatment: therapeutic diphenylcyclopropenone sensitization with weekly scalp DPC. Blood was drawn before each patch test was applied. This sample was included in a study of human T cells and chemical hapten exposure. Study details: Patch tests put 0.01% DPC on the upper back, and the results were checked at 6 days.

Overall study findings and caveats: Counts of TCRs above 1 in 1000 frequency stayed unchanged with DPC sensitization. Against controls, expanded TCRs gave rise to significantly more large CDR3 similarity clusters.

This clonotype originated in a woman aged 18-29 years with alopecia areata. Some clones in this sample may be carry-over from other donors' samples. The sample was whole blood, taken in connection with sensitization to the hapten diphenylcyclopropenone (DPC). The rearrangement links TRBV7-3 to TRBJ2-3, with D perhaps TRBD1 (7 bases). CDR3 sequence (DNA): TGTGCCAGCAGCTTAAAGCGGGTCCCGGGCGGGACAGAGAGCACAGATACGCAGTATTTT. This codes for CASSLKRVPGGTESTDTQYF.